Listed below are T cell receptor beta chains from one sample, sequenced in a study of blood T cells in healthy people across ages. TCRdb re-called the 5' RACE reads through MiXCR, storing one row per CDR3 protein. The sample holds about 1 million distinct CDR3 sequences, 40% to 55% seen once. Material for sequencing was blood. The source of these receptors is a woman aged 55-70 years in good health. CDR3s include the opening cysteine and the closing phenylalanine or tryptophan. The D gene is left open where the match is weak. Clone size is not always given. Where it is, it says once, few, many or a class for expanded clones.

CDR3nt	CDR3aa	j_gene	v_gene	abundance	d_gene
TGTGCCAGCAGAACGCGGAGCACAGATACGCAGTATTTT	CASRTRSTDTQYF	TRBJ2-3	TRBV2	few	.
TGTGCCAGCAGCGTACAAGGGCCCGGTGAGCAGTTCTTC	CASSVQGPGEQFF	TRBJ2-1	TRBV9	few	.
TGTGCCATCAGTGACCTACCCCCTTTGGGACAGGGGATCTACAATGAGCAGTTCTTC	CAISDLPPLGQGIYNEQFF	TRBJ2-1	TRBV10-3	.	TRBD1
TGTGCCAGCAGTGAGATTAGGGAGGTGACCCAGTACTTC	CASSEIREVTQYF	TRBJ2-5	TRBV2	.	.
TGCAGTGCCAGGACTAGCGGGAGAGGGGCCTACAATGAGCAGTTCTTC	CSARTSGRGAYNEQFF	TRBJ2-1	TRBV20-1	.	TRBD2
TGCAGCGTTGACATACACCCCACAGCAAGCTCCTACAATGAGCAGTTTTTC	CSVDIHPTASSYNEQFF	TRBJ2-1	TRBV29-1	few	.
TGCGCCAGCAGCCTTGACAGATATACCTACGAGCAGTACTTC	CASSLDRYTYEQYF	TRBJ2-7	TRBV5-1	.	.
TGCAGTGCTAGAGTAGCTAGCGGATACAATGAGCAGTTCTTC	CSARVASGYNEQFF	TRBJ2-1	TRBV20-1	.	TRBD2
TGTGCCAGCAGCTTAGAGGGGTCCCTCTCCTACGAGCAGTACTTC	CASSLEGSLSYEQYF	TRBJ2-7	TRBV11-1	.	.
TGCGCCAGCAGCCAAGGGGCGGACAGGGGATACGAGCAGTACTTC	CASSQGADRGYEQYF	TRBJ2-7	TRBV4-1	.	TRBD1
TGTGCCAGCAGCCAAGACCCAGGGGCGCAGTTCTTC	CASSQDPGAQFF	TRBJ2-1	TRBV14	.	.
TGTGCCAGCGGAACCCGCAGGGGGCGCGACTATGGCTACACCTTC	CASGTRRGRDYGYTF	TRBJ1-2	TRBV27	.	TRBD1
TGTGCCTGGAGTCCTGGGGGGGGAAGCGGTCAGCCCCAGCATTTT	CAWSPGGGSGQPQHF	TRBJ1-5	TRBV30	.	.
TGTGCCAGCAGTTTAACCCGGGACCCTCGTTATTATGGCTACACCTTC	CASSLTRDPRYYGYTF	TRBJ1-2	TRBV12-3/TRBV12-4	.	.
TGTGCCAGCAGTGTAACAGGGAGCTCCTACGAGCAGTACTTC	CASSVTGSSYEQYF	TRBJ2-7	TRBV28	many	.
TGTGCCAGCAGTGACCTGCGGGAGTTACCAGAGACCCAGTACTTC	CASSDLRELPETQYF	TRBJ2-5	TRBV25-1	few	TRBD2
TGCAGCGTTGGGGGGGATACGCAGTATTTT	CSVGGDTQYF	TRBJ2-3	TRBV29-1	many	.
TGTGCCAGCAGCCCCCTCCCGACAGCTTACAATGAGCAGTTCTTC	CASSPLPTAYNEQFF	TRBJ2-1	TRBV3-1	.	.
TGCAGCGTTTCCCCGCCCGGGGGGTGCAATGAGCAGTTCTTC	CSVSPPGGCNEQFF	TRBJ2-1	TRBV29-1	.	TRBD2
TGTGCCAGCAGTCAGGACAGGAGAGACACAGATACGCAGTATTTT	CASSQDRRDTDTQYF	TRBJ2-3	TRBV12-3/TRBV12-4	few	TRBD1
TGTGCCAGCACCGTCGGGGGGGTCAATCAGCCCCAGCATTTT	CASTVGGVNQPQHF	TRBJ1-5	TRBV12-3/TRBV12-4	.	.
TGTGCCAGCAGTTTAAGTGCCCTCCGGGCCCAGTACTTC	CASSLSALRAQYF	TRBJ2-5	TRBV27	few	.
TGTGCCAGCAGAGACCTCGGGACGAACTATGGCTACACCTTC	CASRDLGTNYGYTF	TRBJ1-2	TRBV6-5	.	.
TGCAGTGCTAGAGATTCGGGTCCCCGGTATCGCTCCTACAATGAGCAGTTCTTC	CSARDSGPRYRSYNEQFF	TRBJ2-1	TRBV20-1	few	.
TGTGCCAGCCAAAGACCGGGACAGACACTCTATGGCTACACCTTC	CASQRPGQTLYGYTF	TRBJ1-2	TRBV6-1	.	TRBD1
TGTGCCAGACCTAGCGGGAGGGCCGGAGATACGCAGTATTTT	CARPSGRAGDTQYF	TRBJ2-3	TRBV2	.	TRBD2
TGTGCCAGCAGCGTAGTTGGGGATACCGGCGAGCAGTACTTC	CASSVVGDTGEQYF	TRBJ2-7	TRBV9	.	.
TGTGCCAGCAGTTCGGAGTACACAGATACGCAGTATTTT	CASSSEYTDTQYF	TRBJ2-3	TRBV6-2/TRBV6-3	many	.
TGTGCCAGCAGCCCCGACGCCCGGCCTAGCGGGAGAATGGAGAGTGAGCAGTTCTTC	CASSPDARPSGRMESEQFF	TRBJ2-1	TRBV14	.	TRBD2
TGTGCCAGCAACGGCCGGGAGGGAGAGACCCAGTACTTC	CASNGREGETQYF	TRBJ2-5	TRBV27	.	TRBD2
TGTGCCAGCAGTTTAGACCGATTCACCTACGAGCAGTACTTC	CASSLDRFTYEQYF	TRBJ2-7	TRBV27	few	.
TGCAGTGCTAGCCCGGGACAGCCGAAGACGACTGAAGCTTTCTTT	CSASPGQPKTTEAFF	TRBJ1-1	TRBV20-1	.	TRBD1
TGCGCCAGCAGCCCATCGACAGCGCCCTACAATGAGCAGTTCTTC	CASSPSTAPYNEQFF	TRBJ2-1	TRBV5-1	many	.
TGTGCCAGCAGCTTAGCACGGAGGACGGGAGGGGTATACAATGAGCAGTTCTTC	CASSLARRTGGVYNEQFF	TRBJ2-1	TRBV7-9	.	TRBD2
TGTGCCAGCAGGACTATGGACAGGAACAATGAGCAGTTCTTC	CASRTMDRNNEQFF	TRBJ2-1	TRBV6-5	.	TRBD1
TGTGCCAGCAGCGCCCCTCTAGCGGGAGGTTTCTACAATGAGCAGTTCTTC	CASSAPLAGGFYNEQFF	TRBJ2-1	TRBV5-6	.	TRBD2
TGTGCCACCAGTGAAGCGACAGGGATCGGGTCTGGGGCCAACGTCCTGACTTTC	CATSEATGIGSGANVLTF	TRBJ2-6	TRBV24-1	.	TRBD1
TGTGCCAGCAGTTTCAGACACAACTCCTACGAGCAGTACTTC	CASSFRHNSYEQYF	TRBJ2-7	TRBV12-3/TRBV12-4	.	.
TGCAGTGCTAGTGGTGCCGAAGAGACCCAGTACTTC	CSASGAEETQYF	TRBJ2-5	TRBV20-1	.	.
TGTGCCAGCAGCCTTACTAGCGGGAGGGTGGATACGCAGTATTTT	CASSLTSGRVDTQYF	TRBJ2-3	TRBV4-2	few	TRBD2
TGCGCCAGCAGCTTATCCATACTAGCGAGACAATCCTACGAGCAGTACTTC	CASSLSILARQSYEQYF	TRBJ2-7	TRBV5-1	.	TRBD2
TGTGCCAGCAGAACAGCCCCCGGGGAGCTGTTTTTT	CASRTAPGELFF	TRBJ2-2	TRBV27	.	.
TGTGCCAGCCTCTTAGTTGCTTTCCAGTACTTC	CASLLVAFQYF	TRBJ2-7	TRBV2	few	.